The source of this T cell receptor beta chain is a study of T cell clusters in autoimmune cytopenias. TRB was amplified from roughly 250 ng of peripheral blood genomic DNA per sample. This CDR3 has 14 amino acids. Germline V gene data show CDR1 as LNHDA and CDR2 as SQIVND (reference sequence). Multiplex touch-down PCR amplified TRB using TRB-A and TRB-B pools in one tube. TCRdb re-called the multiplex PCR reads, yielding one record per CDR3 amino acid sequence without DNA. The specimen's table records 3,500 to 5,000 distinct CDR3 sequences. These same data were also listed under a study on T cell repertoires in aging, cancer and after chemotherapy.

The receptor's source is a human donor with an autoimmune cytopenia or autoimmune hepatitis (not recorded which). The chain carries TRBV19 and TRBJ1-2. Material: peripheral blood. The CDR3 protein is CASSIGVSSGGYTF.